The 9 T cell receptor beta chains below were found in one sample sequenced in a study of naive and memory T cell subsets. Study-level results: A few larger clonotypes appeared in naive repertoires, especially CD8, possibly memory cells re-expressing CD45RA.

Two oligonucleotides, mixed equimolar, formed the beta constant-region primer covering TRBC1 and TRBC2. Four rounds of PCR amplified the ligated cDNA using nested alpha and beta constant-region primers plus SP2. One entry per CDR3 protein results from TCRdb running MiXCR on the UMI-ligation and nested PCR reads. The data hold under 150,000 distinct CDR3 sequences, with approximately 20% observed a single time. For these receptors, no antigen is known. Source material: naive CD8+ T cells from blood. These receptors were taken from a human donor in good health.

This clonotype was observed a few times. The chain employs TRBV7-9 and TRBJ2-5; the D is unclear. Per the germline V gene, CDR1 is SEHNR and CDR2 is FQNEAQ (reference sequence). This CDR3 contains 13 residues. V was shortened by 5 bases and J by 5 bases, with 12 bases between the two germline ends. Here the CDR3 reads CASSPWLGETQYF. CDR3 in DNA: TGTGCCAGCAGCCCTTGGCTCGGGGAGACCCAGTACTTC.

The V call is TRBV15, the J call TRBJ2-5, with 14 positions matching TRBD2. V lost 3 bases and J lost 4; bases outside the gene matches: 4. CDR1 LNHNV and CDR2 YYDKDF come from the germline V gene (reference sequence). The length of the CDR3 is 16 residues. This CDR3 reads CATSRAGLAGGETQYF. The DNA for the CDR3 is TGTGCCACCAGCAGGGCCGGACTAGCGGGGGGAGAGACCCAGTACTTC.

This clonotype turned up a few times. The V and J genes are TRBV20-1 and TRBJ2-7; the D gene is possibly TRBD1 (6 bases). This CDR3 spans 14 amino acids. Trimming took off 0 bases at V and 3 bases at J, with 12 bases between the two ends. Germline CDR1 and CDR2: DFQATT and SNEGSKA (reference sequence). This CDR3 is CSAREGATGYEQYF. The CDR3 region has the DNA TGCAGTGCTAGAGAGGGGGCCACAGGCTACGAGCAGTACTTC.

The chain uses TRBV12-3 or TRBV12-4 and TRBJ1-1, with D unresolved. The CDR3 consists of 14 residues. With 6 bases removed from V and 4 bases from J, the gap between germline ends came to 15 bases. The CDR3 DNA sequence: TGTGCCAGCAGCATAGGGCAGGCGGGCACTGAAGCTTTCTTT. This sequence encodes CASSIGQAGTEAFF.

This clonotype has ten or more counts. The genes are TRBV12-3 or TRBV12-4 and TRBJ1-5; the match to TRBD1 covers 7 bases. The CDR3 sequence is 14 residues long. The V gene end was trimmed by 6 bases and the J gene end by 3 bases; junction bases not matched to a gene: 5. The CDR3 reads CASRIGQANQPQHF. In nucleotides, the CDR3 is TGTGCCAGCAGGATCGGACAGGCCAATCAGCCCCAGCATTTT.

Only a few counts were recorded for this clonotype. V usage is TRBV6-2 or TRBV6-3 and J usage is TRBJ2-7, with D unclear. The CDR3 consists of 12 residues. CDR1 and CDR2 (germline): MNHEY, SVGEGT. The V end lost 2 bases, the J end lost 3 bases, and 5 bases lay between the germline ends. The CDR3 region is CASSYAYYEQYF. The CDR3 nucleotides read TGTGCCAGCAGTTACGCTTACTACGAGCAGTACTTC.

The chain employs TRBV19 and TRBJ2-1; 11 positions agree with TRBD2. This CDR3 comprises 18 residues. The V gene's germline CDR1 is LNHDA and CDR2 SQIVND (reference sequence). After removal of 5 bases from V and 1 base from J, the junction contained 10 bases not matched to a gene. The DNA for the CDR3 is TGTGCCAGTAGTCCATCGGGACTAGCGGAAACATCCTACAATGAGCAGTTCTTC. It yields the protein CASSPSGLAETSYNEQFF.

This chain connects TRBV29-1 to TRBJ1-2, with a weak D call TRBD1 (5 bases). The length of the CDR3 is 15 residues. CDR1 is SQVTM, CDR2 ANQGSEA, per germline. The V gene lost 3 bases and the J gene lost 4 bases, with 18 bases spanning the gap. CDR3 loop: CSVEDPGGVPYGYTF. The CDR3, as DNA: TGCAGCGTTGAGGATCCGGGGGGGGTACCCTATGGCTACACCTTC.

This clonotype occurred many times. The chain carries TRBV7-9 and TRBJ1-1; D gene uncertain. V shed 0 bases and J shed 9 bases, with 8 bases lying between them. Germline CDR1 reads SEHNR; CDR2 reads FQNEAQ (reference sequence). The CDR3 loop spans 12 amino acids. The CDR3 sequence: CASSLAIEKAFF. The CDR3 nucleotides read TGTGCCAGCAGCTTAGCCATCGAGAAAGCTTTCTTT. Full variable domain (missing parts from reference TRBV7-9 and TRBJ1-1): DTGVSQNPRHKITKRGQNVTFRCDPISEHNRLYWYRQTLGQGPEFLTYFQNEAQLEKSRLLSDRFSAERPKGSFSTLEIQRTEQGDSAMYLCASSLAIEKAFFGQGTRLTVV.